The entry below gives a single T cell receptor beta chain sequence along with its context. What it binds is unknown. The entry originates in a study of cytomegalovirus exposure and HLA in healthy donors. Overall study: Among the approximately 430 donors who were genotyped, about 80% fell in the genetic ancestry cluster that is associated with self-reported Caucasian donors. Whole-study findings and limits: An analysis was carried out at a later point. It showed that HLA-associated TCR beta chains were more clonally expanded than equally common non-associated chains. A later analysis by the authors found several of the most significant clusters apparently linked to common viral pathogens.

Trimming shortened V by 3 bases and J by 2 bases, and 10 bases separated the two germline ends. CDR1 and CDR2 (germline): LGHNA, YNFKEQ. The CDR3 runs 14 residues. PCR primers comprised 60 Vbeta and 13 Jbeta primers. Some clones are missing from TCRdb's copy, which holds only in-frame ones; the method was immunoSEQ multiplex PCR. The sample consists of around 88,000 clones, over 70% of them appearing once. Everyone who donated was a healthy bone marrow donor. This TCR derives from a middle-aged man in good health and CMV-seropositive. Sequenced input: PBMCs. The rearrangement uses TRBV4-2 and TRBJ1-1, with D maybe TRBD1 (5 bases). CDR3 amino acids: CASSQGGGNTEAFF. As DNA, the CDR3 is TGTGCCAGCAGCCAGGGGGGAGGTAACACTGAAGCTTTCTTT.